The 27 T cell receptor beta chains below were found in one sample sequenced in a study of blood T cell repertoires in COVID-19. Using immunoSEQ multiplex PCR, the repertoire was profiled, and TCRdb retains in-frame clones only, with some absent. The sample contains roughly 180,000 clones, 75% to 90% of which appear only once. Material for sequencing was peripheral blood. The receptor source for this set is an older woman with acute or convalescent COVID-19.

The genes are TRBV12-3 or TRBV12-4 and TRBJ1-2, with a weak D call TRBD1 (5 bases). V shed 5 bases and J shed 7 bases, with 14 bases lying between them. The CDR3 extends over 13 amino acids. The CDR3 protein is CASSIKGWGGYTF. The DNA of the CDR3 is TGTGCCAGCAGTATAAAGGGGTGGGGTGGCTACACCTTC.

This chain connects TRBV7-2 to TRBJ1-5, with 7 bases that match TRBD1. The CDR3 runs 16 residues. Germline V gene data show CDR1 as SGHTA and CDR2 as FQGNSA. V shed 2 bases and J 0 bases; nucleotides not matched to a gene: 4. The CDR3 region is CASSLTGVVSNQPQHF. In DNA, the CDR3 is TGTGCCAGCAGCTTAACAGGGGTTGTTAGCAATCAGCCCCAGCATTTT.

The chain employs TRBV28 and TRBJ2-3; weak D call: TRBD1 (5 bases). CDR3 length equals 13 residues. Trimming shortened V by 6 bases and J by 4 bases, and 11 bases separated the two germline ends. Germline lookup yields CDR1 MDHEN and CDR2 SYDVKM. In DNA form, the CDR3 reads TGTGCCAGCAGCATGGGGCTGGCAGATACGCAGTATTTT. Its translation: CASSMGLADTQYF.

The chain is built from TRBV30 and TRBJ1-1; TRBD1 is a possible D gene (5 bases). The CDR3 runs 15 residues. From germline, CDR1 is GTSNPN and CDR2 SVGIG (reference sequence). Trimming left V 2 bases short and J 2 bases short, with 15 bases between. This CDR3 is CAWSFGAATNTEAFF. CDR3 in DNA: TGTGCCTGGAGTTTTGGGGCAGCGACTAACACTGAAGCTTTCTTT.

The chain links TRBV21-1 to TRBJ1-6; the table assigns TRBD1, which was not confirmed against the DNA. TRBV21-1 counts as a pseudogene. This CDR3 spans 14 amino acids. The CDR3 sequence is CAGALFGAFSPLHF. Here the CDR3 DNA reads TGTGCCGGCGCCCTCTTTGGGGCCTTTTCACCCCTCCACTTT.

The chain is built from TRBV5-1 and TRBJ1-2; no firm D call. The CDR3 length is 13 residues. Trimming shortened V by 5 bases and J by 0 bases, and 8 bases separated the two germline ends. Germline V CDR1 and CDR2: SGHRS, YFSETQ. The CDR3 DNA reads TGCGCCAGCAGGATAGAGGCTAACTATGGCTACACCTTC. Amino acid sequence: CASRIEANYGYTF. Together with reference TRBV5-1 and TRBJ1-2, the CDR3 gives the full variable domain: KAGVTQTPRYLIKTRGQQVTLSCSPISGHRSVSWYQQTPGQGLQFLFEYFSETQRNKGNFPGRFSGRQFSNSRSEMNVSTLELGDSALYLCASRIEANYGYTFGSGTRLTVV.

CDR3 in amino acids: CASSPRRRVGDSPLHF. Here the CDR3 DNA reads TGTGCCAGCAGCCCACGTAGGCGGGTCGGGGATTCACCCCTCCACTTT. This sequence joins TRBV7-8 and TRBJ1-6; D gene uncertain. The CDR3 spans 16 residues. Trimming removed 5 bases at V and 8 bases at J, with 19 bases between. Germline V gene sequence: CDR1 SGHVS, CDR2 FQNEAQ.

This chain connects TRBV7-8 to TRBJ1-3; 9 nucleotides agree with TRBD1. Germline CDR1 SGHVS, CDR2 FQNEAQ. The CDR3 has 16 residues. The V segment lost 5 bases and the J segment 3 bases; nucleotides outside the gene matches: 8. The CDR3 loop reads CASSPPGQGVGNTIYF. The CDR3 nucleotides read TGTGCCAGCAGCCCACCGGGACAGGGTGTTGGAAACACCATATATTTT. Using reference TRBV7-8 and TRBJ1-3 for the parts outside the CDR3, the full variable domain is GAGVSQSPRYKVAKRGQDVALRCDPISGHVSLFWYQQALGQGPEFLTYFQNEAQLDKSGLPSDRFFAERPEGSVSTLKIQRTQQEDSAVYLCASSPPGQGVGNTIYFGEGSWLTVV.

The CDR3 coding sequence is TGCGCCAGCAGCTCCGGGACAGGTGAATCTGGGGCCAACGTCCTGACTTTC. This gives the protein CASSSGTGESGANVLTF. The rearrangement joins TRBV5-1 to TRBJ2-6; 8 bases are a match to TRBD1. CDR1 and CDR2 (germline): SGHRS, YFSETQ. The CDR3 has 17 residues. The trim removed 3 bases at V and 1 base at J, leaving 6 bases unmatched.

The chain has TRBV5-1 and TRBJ1-1; TRBD1 is a possible D gene (5 bases). With 7 bases removed from V and 0 bases from J, the gap between germline ends came to 13 bases. CDR1 and CDR2 (germline): SGHRS, YFSETQ. The CDR3 covers 14 residues. The DNA for the CDR3 is TGCGCCAGCGGGCCCGGGACTATGAACACTGAAGCTTTCTTT. Protein sequence: CASGPGTMNTEAFF.

The V gene is TRBV19, the J gene TRBJ2-3, with 10 bases matching TRBD2. V shed 4 bases, J shed 6 bases, and the junction held 10 bases outside the gene matches. The V gene's germline CDR1 is LNHDA and CDR2 SQIVND (reference sequence). This CDR3 spans 16 amino acids. CDR3 protein: CASSTGLAATRDTQYF. CDR3 DNA: TGTGCCAGTAGTACCGGACTAGCGGCAACCCGGGATACGCAGTATTTT.

The V and J genes are TRBV24-1 and TRBJ2-7, with D possibly TRBD2 on 5 matching bases. V shed 6 bases and J shed 0 bases, with 11 bases lying between them. The germline CDR1 and CDR2 sequences are KGHDR and SFDVKD. The CDR3 is 14 residues long. The DNA of the CDR3 is TGTGCCACCAGTAATACCGGGAACTCCTACGAGCAGTACTTC. It yields the protein CATSNTGNSYEQYF.

The chain couples TRBV7-8 to TRBJ2-2; 12 nucleotides match TRBD2. Germline CDR1 SGHVS, CDR2 FQNEAQ. V lost 3 bases, J lost 7 bases, and 6 bases stayed unmatched. This CDR3 comprises 16 residues. The CDR3 sequence is CASSLTSGRVIGELFF. CDR3 DNA: TGTGCCAGCAGCTTGACTAGCGGGAGAGTTATCGGGGAGCTGTTTTTT.

This chain uses TRBV18 with TRBJ2-2; 8 bases map to TRBD2. Germline CDR1 reads KGHSH; CDR2 reads LQKENI. V was pared by 4 bases and J by 0 bases, with 13 bases of the junction left unmatched. The CDR3 loop spans 19 amino acids. The CDR3 sequence: CASSRVSAGGSANTGELFF. The CDR3 DNA sequence: TGTGCCAGCTCACGGGTCTCGGCGGGAGGCTCCGCGAACACCGGGGAGCTGTTTTTT.

The chain is built from TRBV3-1 (or the pseudogene TRBV3-2) and TRBJ1-1; 12 nucleotides agree with TRBD1. CDR3 length equals 14 residues. Germline CDR1 reads LGHDT; CDR2 reads YNNKEL (reference sequence). The junction had 3 bases not matched to a gene; V was cut back by 0 bases and J by 10 bases. The CDR3 loop is CASSQEGQGAAAFF. As DNA, the CDR3 is TGTGCCAGCAGCCAAGAGGGACAGGGGGCCGCAGCTTTCTTT.

The chain uses TRBV7-3 and TRBJ2-1, with 7 positions matching TRBD2. Germline CDR1 is SGHTA and CDR2 is FQGTGA. The CDR3 has 15 amino acids. Unmatched junction bases numbered 8, after V lost 6 bases and J lost 3 bases. This CDR3 reads CASSNGGGVYNEQFF. CDR3 coding DNA: TGTGCCAGCAGTAATGGCGGGGGAGTCTACAATGAGCAGTTCTTC.

The genes are TRBV15 and TRBJ2-1, with 7 bases lining up with TRBD1. CDR3 length: 16 amino acids. Germline CDR1 is LNHNV and CDR2 is YYDKDF (reference sequence). Trimming at V came to 5 bases and at J to 2 bases, leaving 9 bases not matched to a gene. CDR3 bases: TGTGCCACCAGCCAATACCGGGACAGACCCTACAATGAGCAGTTCTTC. Amino acid sequence: CATSQYRDRPYNEQFF.

The rearrangement uses TRBV5-5 and TRBJ1-4, with TRBD1 identical over 8 bases. J lost 4 bases, V lost 3 bases, and 8 bases had no gene match. Germline CDR1 and CDR2: SGHKS and YYEKEE (reference sequence). The CDR3 spans 16 residues. In DNA, the CDR3 is TGTGCCAGCAGCTACCGACCGGGACAGGATAATGAAAAACTGTTTTTT. This codes for CASSYRPGQDNEKLFF. The full variable domain, its missing parts supplied by reference TRBV5-5 and TRBJ1-4, is DAGVTQSPTHLIKTRGQQVTLRCSPISGHKSVSWYQQVLGQGPQFIFQYYEKEERGRGNFPDRFSARQFPNYSSELNVNALLLGDSALYLCASSYRPGQDNEKLFFGSGTQLSVL.

J is TRBJ1-2 and V is TRBV6-5, with D unclear. Germline V CDR1 and CDR2: MNHEY, SVGAGI. V lost 4 bases to trimming and J lost 2 bases, with 14 bases between them. The CDR3 spans 15 residues. The CDR3: CASSWGGLLNYGYTF. In DNA form, the CDR3 reads TGTGCCAGCAGTTGGGGAGGGCTCCTCAACTATGGCTACACCTTC.

The V and J genes are TRBV3-1 (or the pseudogene TRBV3-2) and TRBJ2-1; TRBD1 might be the D (6 bases). The CDR3 is made up of 16 amino acids. Germline lookup yields CDR1 LGHDT and CDR2 YNNKEL (reference sequence). Trimming left V 2 bases short and J 4 bases short, with 15 bases between. This CDR3 reads CASSQWGSGEYNEQFF. For the CDR3, the DNA is TGTGCCAGCAGCCAATGGGGATCAGGGGAGTACAATGAGCAGTTCTTC.

The rearrangement links TRBV7-8 to TRBJ1-3; tentatively, D is TRBD1 (6 bases). Germline V gene sequence: CDR1 SGHVS, CDR2 FQNEAQ. The CDR3 length is 17 residues. V dropped 5 bases and J dropped 2 bases, with 19 bases sitting between them. CDR3 DNA: TGTGCCAGCAGCCTAGGGGGGAGGGCCTCCCCTGGAAACACCATATATTTT. Protein: CASSLGGRASPGNTIYF.

This clone was observed once. This rearrangement joins TRBV19 to TRBJ1-4; 9 bases line up with TRBD1. The CDR3 extends over 17 amino acids. Germline lookup yields CDR1 LNHDA and CDR2 SQIVND (reference sequence). V lost 9 bases to trimming and J lost 0 bases; unmatched junction nucleotides: 11. The CDR3 coding sequence is TGTGCCAGCGGAAAACAGGGGGCCCCTGCAACTAATGAAAAACTGTTTTTT. Protein product: CASGKQGAPATNEKLFF.

The chain combines TRBV5-1 with TRBJ2-3; TRBD2 matches at 10 bases. Trimming removed 0 bases from V and 2 bases from J; junction bases left unmatched: 3. There are 16 residues in the CDR3. CDR1 and CDR2 from the germline V gene are SGHRS and YFSETQ. The CDR3 DNA reads TGCGCCAGCAGCTTGGGGACTAGCGGCGCCACAGATACGCAGTATTTT. Translated, it gives CASSLGTSGATDTQYF.

The rearrangement joins TRBV28 to TRBJ2-3; TRBD2 matches 10 bases. The germline gives CDR1 MDHEN, CDR2 SYDVKM. J lost 2 bases, V lost 10 bases, and 6 bases had no gene match. The CDR3 has 14 residues. CDR3 sequence: CATLAGGYTDTQYF. In DNA, the CDR3 is TGTGCCACCTTAGCGGGAGGTTACACAGATACGCAGTATTTT.

This chain connects TRBV18 to TRBJ2-3; TRBD2 might be the D (6 bases). The CDR3 has 13 amino acids. Germline V gives CDR1 KGHSH, CDR2 LQKENI. V was shortened by 2 bases and J by 6 bases, with 9 bases between the two germline ends. Written as DNA, the CDR3 is TGTGCCAGCTCACCAGCTAGCGCTGATACGCAGTATTTT. It codes for CASSPASADTQYF.

The J gene is TRBJ2-6, the V gene TRBV6-5; D is ambiguous. V was clipped by 6 bases and J by 0 bases, with 3 bases between them. CDR1 is MNHEY and CDR2 is SVGAGI in the germline V gene. This CDR3 region has 13 residues. The CDR3 loop reads CASRRSGANVLTF. CDR3 in DNA: TGTGCCAGCAGGCGCTCTGGGGCCAACGTCCTGACTTTC.

The CDR3 here is CASSSRLAGKGEQFF. CDR3 sequence (DNA): TGCGCCAGCAGCTCCAGACTAGCGGGAAAGGGTGAGCAGTTCTTC. The chain combines TRBV5-1 with TRBJ2-1; 11 positions match TRBD2. The CDR3 totals 15 residues. Unmatched junction bases numbered 8, after V lost 3 bases and J lost 9 bases. CDR1 SGHRS and CDR2 YFSETQ come from the germline V gene.